The rows below give T cell receptor beta chains drawn from one sample of a study of cytomegalovirus exposure and HLA in healthy donors. Profiling relied on immunoSEQ multiplex PCR, and the TCRdb table lists in-frame clones only, not all of them. The sample holds roughly 74,000 clones. The sequenced sample consisted of PBMCs. The origin of the receptors is a female donor in good health and CMV-seropositive. Both conserved end residues are part of each CDR3. A D gene is named only where the DNA matches it firmly.

j_gene	d_gene	v_gene	CDR3nt	CDR3aa
TRBJ2-3	TRBD1	TRBV29-1	TGCAGCGTCCACAGGGGCGCAGATACGCAGTATTTT	CSVHRGADTQYF
TRBJ1-2	.	TRBV11-2	TGTGCCAGCAGCCCAACCCACGGACAGTACTATGGCTACACCTTC	CASSPTHGQYYGYTF
TRBJ1-2	TRBD1	TRBV7-9	TGTGCCAGCAGCGAGGACAGGGGAAGAGGCTACACCTTC	CASSEDRGRGYTF
TRBJ2-7	TRBD2	TRBV7-2	TGTGCCAGCAGCTTTGGGCGGGGGGCACCCTACGAGCAGTACTTC	CASSFGRGAPYEQYF
TRBJ2-1	TRBD2	TRBV14	TGTGCCAGCAGCCAAGGGCCACCCTACACTAGCGGGAGAGACAATGAGCAGTTCTTC	CASSQGPPYTSGRDNEQFF
TRBJ1-4	TRBD1	TRBV5-1	TGCGCCAGCAGCCTAGCCGGGACAGGGGCGAATGAAAAACTGTTTTTT	CASSLAGTGANEKLFF
TRBJ2-1	.	TRBV4-3	TGCGCCAGCAGCCAAGGGCGGGATTACAATGAGCAGTTCTTC	CASSQGRDYNEQFF
TRBJ2-2	.	TRBV7-2	TGTGCCAGCAGCCCCGATAGCGGCACCGGGGAGCTGTTTTTT	CASSPDSGTGELFF
TRBJ1-5	TRBD1	TRBV28	TGTGCCAGCACTACCCCTGGGACAGGCTCTCAGCCCCAGCATTTT	CASTTPGTGSQPQHF
TRBJ2-5	.	TRBV9	TGTGCCAGCAGCGTAGATCTGGGCGCGGGCGAGACCCAGTACTTC	CASSVDLGAGETQYF
TRBJ2-7	TRBD1	TRBV19	TGTGCCAGTAGTATTGTAGGGACAGGGAGTCACGAGCAGTACTTC	CASSIVGTGSHEQYF
TRBJ2-1	TRBD2	TRBV28	TGTGCCAGCAGTTTGTGGTCTAGCGGGAGTAAGGGGAATGAGCAGTTCTTC	CASSLWSSGSKGNEQFF
TRBJ1-2	.	TRBV6-1	TGTGCCAGCAGTGATGGGTATTCGGGCTATGGCTACACCTTC	CASSDGYSGYGYTF
TRBJ2-2	TRBD2	TRBV5-4	TGTGCCAGCAGCCTGGGGACTAGCGGGGTCACCGGGGAGCTGTTTTTT	CASSLGTSGVTGELFF
TRBJ2-3	TRBD2	TRBV30	TGTGCCTGGAGTGTGGCTAGCGGGAGAACGTATTTT	CAWSVASGRTYF
TRBJ2-2	.	TRBV29-1	TGCAGCGCACGTTCCGGGTCTCCGACGGGCGGGGAGCTGTTTTTT	CSARSGSPTGGELFF
TRBJ1-1	.	TRBV5-8	TGTGCCAGCAGCCCGGTTGGCGGGGCTTGGACTGAAGCTTTCTTT	CASSPVGGAWTEAFF
TRBJ2-2	TRBD2	TRBV5-1	TGCGCCAGCAGCTACGGGACTAGCGGGAGGAGAACCGGGGAGCTGTTTTTT	CASSYGTSGRRTGELFF
TRBJ1-1	.	TRBV11-2	TGTGCCAGCAGCTTGTGGACAAACACTGAAGCTTTCTTT	CASSLWTNTEAFF
TRBJ1-2	TRBD1	TRBV18	TGTGCCAGCTCACCCAATCCGACAGGGGGCTATGGCTACACCTTC	CASSPNPTGGYGYTF
TRBJ2-5	.	TRBV18	TGTGCCAGCTCACCGCGGGTTACCGCTCAAGAGACCCAGTACTTC	CASSPRVTAQETQYF
TRBJ1-4	.	TRBV12-5	TGTGCTAGTGGTTTGGTACTAGGCAGAACTAATGAAAAACTGTTTTTT	CASGLVLGRTNEKLFF
TRBJ2-1	TRBD2	TRBV7-9	TGTGCCAGCAGCCCCTTAGGCCCACTAGCGGGGGGAAGGGATGAGCAGTTCTTC	CASSPLGPLAGGRDEQFF
TRBJ2-5	TRBD2	TRBV10-1	TGCGCCAGCAGTGGGTTACTAGCGGAAGAGACCCAGTACTTC	CASSGLLAEETQYF
TRBJ2-1	.	TRBV11-3	TGTGCCAGCAGCTTATCTTACAGGGATGAGCAGTTCTTC	CASSLSYRDEQFF
TRBJ2-7	.	TRBV18	TGTGCCAGCTCACCACCCGCCTTGCTTCGTGGAGACATCAGGGCCCACGAGCAGTACTTC	CASSPPALLRGDIRAHEQYF
TRBJ2-7	TRBD1	TRBV30	TGTGCCTGGGGCGCCGGGACAGGGGCCTACGAGCAGTACTTC	CAWGAGTGAYEQYF
TRBJ1-1	.	TRBV4-3	TGCGCCAGCAGGGGGCCAACTGAAGCTTTCTTT	CASRGPTEAFF
TRBJ2-7	TRBD1	TRBV18	TGTGCCAGCTCAGACGGACAGGCTGACGAGCAGTACTTC	CASSDGQADEQYF
TRBJ1-2	.	TRBV6-5	TGTGCCAGCAAGGGAAAGGGGTTTGGCTACACCTTC	CASKGKGFGYTF
TRBJ2-1	TRBD1	TRBV5-1	TGCGCCACCTCACGACAGGGGCTTGATGAGCAGTTCTTC	CATSRQGLDEQFF
TRBJ2-7	TRBD1	TRBV6-1	TGTGCCAGCACTATGACAGGGGTCGAGCAGTACTTC	CASTMTGVEQYF
TRBJ1-2	.	TRBV6-5	TGTGCCAGCAGCAAAGACAAGAACTATGGCTACACCTTC	CASSKDKNYGYTF
TRBJ2-3	.	TRBV19	TGTGCCAGTAGTATAAGAGGCGGATTCCGCTCCACAGATACGCAGTATTTT	CASSIRGGFRSTDTQYF
TRBJ2-7	.	TRBV11-2	TGTGCCAGCAGCTTAGTCCCGGTCGGGCAGGGGCGGTACGAGCAGTACTTC	CASSLVPVGQGRYEQYF
TRBJ2-3	TRBD2	TRBV6-1	TGTGCCAGCAGTGAACTACGCGGGAGATTATCGGATACGCAGTATTTT	CASSELRGRLSDTQYF
TRBJ1-2	.	TRBV28	TGTGCCAGCAGTCCCAACAGGTTCTCTAACTATGGCTACACCTTC	CASSPNRFSNYGYTF
TRBJ1-1	.	TRBV6-1	TGTGCCAGCAGTCCTACAGCGGGGGTAACTGAAGCTTTCTTT	CASSPTAGVTEAFF
TRBJ2-5	TRBD2	TRBV5-4	TGTGCCAGCACCGCGGGGGGTTCTCAAGAGACCCAGTACTTC	CASTAGGSQETQYF
TRBJ2-2	.	TRBV18	TGTGCCAGCTCACCGGGCAGTTCTAACACCGGGGAGCTGTTTTTT	CASSPGSSNTGELFF
TRBJ1-1	.	TRBV11-2	TGTGCCAGCAGCTTAGGGGAGGTGACTGAAGCTTTCTTT	CASSLGEVTEAFF
TRBJ2-2	TRBD1	TRBV11-2	TGTGCCAGCAGCCCAGGGACAGAGCGGGAGCTGTTTTTT	CASSPGTERELFF
TRBJ1-1	.	TRBV15	TGTGCCACCAGCAGAGACCCTAACACTGAAGCTTTCTTT	CATSRDPNTEAFF
TRBJ1-4	.	TRBV9	TGTGCCAGCAGCGCAGGGTTTCGAGGTGAAAAACTGTTTTTT	CASSAGFRGEKLFF
TRBJ2-3	.	TRBV13	TGTGCCAGCAGCCCCAGGGGCGGGAGCTTCACAGATACGCAGTATTTT	CASSPRGGSFTDTQYF
TRBJ1-3	.	TRBV2	TGTGCCAGCAGTGAAGCGCTCGGCTCTGGAAACACCATATATTTT	CASSEALGSGNTIYF
TRBJ2-3	.	TRBV18	TGTGCCAGCTCACCGCGGTCTGGAGGGCCAAGCACAGATACGCAGTATTTT	CASSPRSGGPSTDTQYF
TRBJ2-1	TRBD2	TRBV5-8	TGTGCCAGCAGCTTGGGTCCGGGAGGCTCCTACAATGAGCAGTTCTTC	CASSLGPGGSYNEQFF
TRBJ2-1	.	TRBV29-1	TGCAGCGTTGATACCCGACGGGGTGAGCAGTTCTTC	CSVDTRRGEQFF
TRBJ2-2	TRBD1	TRBV6-5	TGTGCCAGCAGTTACGACAGGGGGACTGGGAGGGGGGAGCTGTTTTTT	CASSYDRGTGRGELFF